The clone carrying this T cell receptor beta chain was recorded many times. As yet, its antigen is unknown. Amplification of TCR beta CDR3 regions was performed using RNA transcripts as template. TCR CDR3 regions were first amplified by RT-PCR with HTBI primers. One entry per CDR3 protein results from TCRdb running MiXCR on the multiplex PCR reads. This sample has around 600,000 distinct CDR3 sequences, with 15% to 18% found just once. These data originate in a study of T cells in Graves' hyperthyroidism and ophthalmopathy. Findings of the study overall: A median 6.5 months before onset, the model predicted ophthalmopathy.

The study enrolled patients aged 18 to 65 with newly diagnosed hyperthyroidism of under 2 months' duration. V lost 5 bases to trimming and J lost 6 bases; unmatched junction nucleotides: 7. Germline V CDR1 and CDR2: PRHDT, FYEKMQ (reference sequence). The length of the CDR3 is 15 residues. This clonotype was obtained from a woman between 25 and 40 years old with Graves' hyperthyroidism. Sequences were obtained from blood. The chain links TRBV13 to TRBJ1-5; 10 bases fit TRBD1. In DNA form, the CDR3 reads TGTGCCAGCAGCATCGGACAGGGGGTGGGTCAGCCCCAGCATTTT. Its protein is CASSIGQGVGQPQHF.